This TCR beta chain was found in a study of blood T cell repertoires in COVID-19. Overall study context: Whether acute or convalescent, the COVID-19 samples came from the United States, Italy and Spain. In each case, the material was cDNA or gDNA derived from T cells, B-cell-depleted T cells, or PBMCs.

With 3 bases removed from V and 5 bases from J, the gap between germline ends came to 14 bases. The germline CDR1 and CDR2 sequences are SGDLS and YYNGEE. The CDR3 runs 15 residues. In the original workflow: Reference gene primer amplification yielded estimated nucleated cell counts. Here immunoSEQ multiplex PCR was the method, and the copy in TCRdb shows in-frame clones only, minus some. Clone size and the V and J calls come from that table; the DNA yielded D and trimming. The sample holds 240,000 or so clones, about 90% seen once. The receptor comes from a woman in her thirties who had recovered from COVID-19. V is TRBV9 and J is TRBJ2-2, with D perhaps TRBD1 (5 bases). Sequencing used peripheral blood. CDR3 nucleotide sequence: TGTGCCAGCAGCGCCCTCACAGGAACTACCGGGGAGCTGTTTTTT. The encoded protein is CASSALTGTTGELFF.